The following is a TCR beta chain sequence with its context. As yet, its antigen is unknown. There are 14 residues in the CDR3. Per germline, CDR1 SGHRS and CDR2 YFSETQ. The ends were cut back, 5 bases at V and 1 base at J, with 12 bases in the middle. These data are taken from a study of vaccination and CD4 T cells after COVID-19. Cultured CD4+ T cell DNA was sequenced using the Oncomine TCR Beta short-read assay. TCRdb itself ran the PCR reads through MiXCR, one entry per CDR3 protein. Of tens of thousands of distinct CDR3 sequences listed, about 48% are singletons. Treatment defined: approximately 9-day PBMC culture with coronavirus spike peptide pools or control peptides (ViraFEST assay).

The chain uses TRBV5-1 and TRBJ1-1; D uncertain. The sequence came from a human donor who had recovered from COVID-19. The sequenced sample was CD4+ T cells from blood, cultured in vitro. In DNA, the CDR3 is TGCGCCAGCAGTTATGGACCGGAGAACACTGAAGCTTTCTTT. Residues: CASSYGPENTEAFF.